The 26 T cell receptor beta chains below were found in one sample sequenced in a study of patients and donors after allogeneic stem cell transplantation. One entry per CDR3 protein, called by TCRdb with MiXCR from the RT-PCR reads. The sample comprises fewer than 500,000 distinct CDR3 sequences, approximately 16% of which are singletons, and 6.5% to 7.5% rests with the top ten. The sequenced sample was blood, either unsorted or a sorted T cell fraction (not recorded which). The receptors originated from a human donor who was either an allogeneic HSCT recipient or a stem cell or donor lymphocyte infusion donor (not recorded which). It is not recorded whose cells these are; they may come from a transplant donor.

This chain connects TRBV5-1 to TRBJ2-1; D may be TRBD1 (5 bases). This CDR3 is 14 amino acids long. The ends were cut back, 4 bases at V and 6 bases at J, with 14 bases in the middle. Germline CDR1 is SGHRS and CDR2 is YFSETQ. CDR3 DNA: TGCGCCAGCAGCCCAAGGGGTAGCCCCAATGAGCAGTTCTTC. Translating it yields CASSPRGSPNEQFF.

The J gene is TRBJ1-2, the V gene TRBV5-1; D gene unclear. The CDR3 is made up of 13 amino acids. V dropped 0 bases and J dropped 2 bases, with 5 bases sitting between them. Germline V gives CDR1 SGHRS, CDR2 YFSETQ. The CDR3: CASSLEKNYGYTF. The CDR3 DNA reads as TGCGCCAGCAGCTTGGAGAAGAACTATGGCTACACCTTC.

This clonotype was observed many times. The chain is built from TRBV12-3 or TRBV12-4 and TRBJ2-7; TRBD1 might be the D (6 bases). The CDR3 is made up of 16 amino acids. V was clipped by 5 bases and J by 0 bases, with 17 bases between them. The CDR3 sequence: CASSPRRQVSSYEQYF. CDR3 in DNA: TGTGCCAGCAGTCCCCGCCGACAGGTTAGCTCCTACGAGCAGTACTTC.

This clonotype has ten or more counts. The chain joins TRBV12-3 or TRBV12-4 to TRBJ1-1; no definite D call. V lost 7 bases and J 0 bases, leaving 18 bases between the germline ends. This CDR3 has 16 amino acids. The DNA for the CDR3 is TGTGCCAGCAATCCCCACGGGAGAACGTTGAACACTGAAGCTTTCTTT. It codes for CASNPHGRTLNTEAFF.

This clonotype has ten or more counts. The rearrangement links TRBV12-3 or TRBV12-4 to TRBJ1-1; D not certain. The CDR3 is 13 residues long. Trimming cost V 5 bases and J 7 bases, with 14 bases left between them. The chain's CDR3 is CASSPDRSNEAFF. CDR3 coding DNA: TGTGCCAGCAGTCCCGATCGGTCGAATGAAGCTTTCTTT.

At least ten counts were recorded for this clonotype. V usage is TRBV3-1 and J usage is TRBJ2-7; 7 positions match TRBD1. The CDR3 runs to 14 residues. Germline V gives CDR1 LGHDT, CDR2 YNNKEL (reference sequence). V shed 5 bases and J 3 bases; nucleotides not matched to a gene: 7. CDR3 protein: CASSYRDSLYEQYF. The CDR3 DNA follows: TGTGCCAGCAGCTACCGGGACAGCCTCTACGAGCAGTACTTC.

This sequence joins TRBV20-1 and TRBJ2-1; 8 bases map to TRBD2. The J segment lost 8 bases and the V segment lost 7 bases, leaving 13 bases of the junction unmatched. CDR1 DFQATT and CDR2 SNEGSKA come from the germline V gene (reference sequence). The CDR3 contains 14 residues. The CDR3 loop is CSVPTGGAVDEQFF. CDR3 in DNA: TGCAGTGTACCTACCGGGGGGGCGGTGGATGAGCAGTTCTTC.

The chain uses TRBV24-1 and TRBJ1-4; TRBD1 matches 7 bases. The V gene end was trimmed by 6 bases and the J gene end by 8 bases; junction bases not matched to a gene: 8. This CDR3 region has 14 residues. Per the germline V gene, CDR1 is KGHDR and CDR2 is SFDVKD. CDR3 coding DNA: TGTGCCACCAGTCCAGACAGGGCGGGGGAAAAACTGTTTTTT. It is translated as CATSPDRAGEKLFF.

The CDR3 reads CASSISLGTSGIKTEQFF. CDR3 in DNA: TGCGCCAGCAGCATCAGCCTCGGTACTAGCGGTATCAAAACTGAGCAGTTCTTC. V and J are TRBV5-1 and TRBJ2-1, with TRBD2 matching over 8 bases. Per the germline V gene, CDR1 is SGHRS and CDR2 is YFSETQ. Germline trimming cut 4 bases from V and 9 bases from J; bases unmatched to any gene: 21. There are 18 residues in the CDR3. The variable domain in full, completed from reference TRBV5-1 and TRBJ2-1, reads KAGVTQTPRYLIKTRGQQVTLSCSPISGHRSVSWYQQTPGQGLQFLFEYFSETQRNKGNFPGRFSGRQFSNSRSEMNVSTLELGDSALYLCASSISLGTSGIKTEQFFGPGTRLTVL.

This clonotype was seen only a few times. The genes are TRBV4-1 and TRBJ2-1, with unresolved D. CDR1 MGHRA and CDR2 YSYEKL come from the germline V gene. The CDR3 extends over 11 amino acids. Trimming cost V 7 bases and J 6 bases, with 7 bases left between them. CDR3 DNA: TGCGCCAGCAACGGCGGCAATGAGCAGTTCTTC. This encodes CASNGGNEQFF.

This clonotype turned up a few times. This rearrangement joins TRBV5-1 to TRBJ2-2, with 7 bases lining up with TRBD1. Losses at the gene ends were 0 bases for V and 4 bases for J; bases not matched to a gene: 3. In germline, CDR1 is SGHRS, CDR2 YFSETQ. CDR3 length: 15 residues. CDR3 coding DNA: TGCGCCAGCAGCTTGGAGGGGGCGGCCACCGGGGAGCTGTTTTTT. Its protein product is CASSLEGAATGELFF.

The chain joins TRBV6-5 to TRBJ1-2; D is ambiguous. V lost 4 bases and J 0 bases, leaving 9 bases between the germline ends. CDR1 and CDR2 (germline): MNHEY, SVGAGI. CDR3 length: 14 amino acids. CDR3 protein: CASSSAGANYGYTF. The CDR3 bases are TGTGCCAGCAGTTCAGCCGGGGCTAACTATGGCTACACCTTC.

The CDR3 protein is CSAPGQGAIAYGYTF. The CDR3 nucleotides read TGCAGTGCTCCCGGACAGGGGGCAATTGCCTATGGCTACACCTTC. The chain combines TRBV20-1 with TRBJ1-2, with 11 bases that match TRBD1. CDR3 length: 15 residues. CDR1 is DFQATT, CDR2 SNEGSKA, per germline (reference sequence). V lost 5 bases and J lost 4; bases outside the gene matches: 9.

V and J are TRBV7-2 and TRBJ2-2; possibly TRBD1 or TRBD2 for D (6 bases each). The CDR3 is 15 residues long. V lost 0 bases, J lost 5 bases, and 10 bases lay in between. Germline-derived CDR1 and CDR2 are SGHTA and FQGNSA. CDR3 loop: CASSLAQGRTGELFF. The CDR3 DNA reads TGTGCCAGCAGCTTAGCGCAGGGGAGGACCGGGGAGCTGTTTTTT.

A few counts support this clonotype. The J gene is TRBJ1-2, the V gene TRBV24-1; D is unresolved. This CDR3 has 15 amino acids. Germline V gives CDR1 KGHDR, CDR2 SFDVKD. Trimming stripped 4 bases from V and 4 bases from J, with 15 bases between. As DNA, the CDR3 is TGTGCCACCAGTGAGGGAAGCGCACCGATCTATGGCTACACCTTC. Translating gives CATSEGSAPIYGYTF.

The CDR3 spells CASKGTSGRGDNEQFF. CDR3 DNA: TGTGCCAGTAAGGGGACTAGCGGGAGGGGAGACAATGAGCAGTTCTTC. J is TRBJ2-1 and V is TRBV12-3 or TRBV12-4; 16 positions match TRBD2. J was trimmed by 5 bases and V by 9 bases; bases with no gene match: 7. The CDR3 consists of 16 residues.

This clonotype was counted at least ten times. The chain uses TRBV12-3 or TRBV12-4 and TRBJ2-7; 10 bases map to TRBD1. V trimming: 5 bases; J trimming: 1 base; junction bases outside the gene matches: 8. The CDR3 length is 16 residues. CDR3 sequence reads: CASSTRQGAWSYEQYF. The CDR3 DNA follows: TGTGCCAGCAGTACCCGACAGGGGGCTTGGTCCTACGAGCAGTACTTC.

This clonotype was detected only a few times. CDR3 DNA: TGTGCCAGCAGCCATTATAGCGGGGTGTTTCAAGAGACCCAGTACTTC. This encodes CASSHYSGVFQETQYF. The chain uses TRBV3-1 and TRBJ2-5; TRBD2 agrees at 8 bases. J was trimmed by 2 bases and V by 3 bases; bases with no gene match: 8. The CDR3 sequence is 16 residues long. Germline CDR1 and CDR2: LGHDT and YNNKEL (reference sequence).

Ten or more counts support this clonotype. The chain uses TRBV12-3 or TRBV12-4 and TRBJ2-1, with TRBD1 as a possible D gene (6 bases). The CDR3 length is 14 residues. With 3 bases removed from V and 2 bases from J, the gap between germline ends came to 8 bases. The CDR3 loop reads CASSFGTPYNEQFF. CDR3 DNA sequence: TGTGCCAGCAGTTTTGGGACACCCTACAATGAGCAGTTCTTC.

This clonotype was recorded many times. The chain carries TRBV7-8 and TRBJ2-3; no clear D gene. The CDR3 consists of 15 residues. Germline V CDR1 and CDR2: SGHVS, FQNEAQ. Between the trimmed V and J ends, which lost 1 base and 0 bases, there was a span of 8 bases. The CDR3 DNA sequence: TGTGCCAGCAGCTTAGTCGGATTAAGCACAGATACGCAGTATTTT. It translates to CASSLVGLSTDTQYF.

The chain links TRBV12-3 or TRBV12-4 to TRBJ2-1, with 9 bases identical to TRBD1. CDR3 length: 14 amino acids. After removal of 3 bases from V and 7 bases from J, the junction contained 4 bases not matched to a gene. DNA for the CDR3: TGTGCCAGCAGTTTGGGGACAGGGATGAATGAGCAGTTCTTC. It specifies CASSLGTGMNEQFF.

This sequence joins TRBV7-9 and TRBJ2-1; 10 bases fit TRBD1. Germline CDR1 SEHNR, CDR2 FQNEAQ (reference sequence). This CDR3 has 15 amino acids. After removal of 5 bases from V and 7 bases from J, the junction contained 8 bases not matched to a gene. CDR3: CASSRTWTGGNEQFF. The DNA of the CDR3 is TGTGCCAGCAGCCGAACCTGGACAGGGGGAAATGAGCAGTTCTTC.

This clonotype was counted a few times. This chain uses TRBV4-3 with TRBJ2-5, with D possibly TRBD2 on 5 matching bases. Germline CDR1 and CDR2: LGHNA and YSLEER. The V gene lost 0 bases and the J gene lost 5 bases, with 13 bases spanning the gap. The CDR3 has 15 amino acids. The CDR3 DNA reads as TGCGCCAGCAGCCAAGATACCAAGTCGGGGGAGACCCAGTACTTC. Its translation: CASSQDTKSGETQYF.

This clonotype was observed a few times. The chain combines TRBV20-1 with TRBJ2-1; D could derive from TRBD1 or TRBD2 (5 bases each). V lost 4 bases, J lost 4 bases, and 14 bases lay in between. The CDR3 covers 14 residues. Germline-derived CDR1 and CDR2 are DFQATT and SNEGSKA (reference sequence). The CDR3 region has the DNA TGCAGTGCTACCGGGACCAAGGGGTACAATGAGCAGTTCTTC. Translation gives CSATGTKGYNEQFF.

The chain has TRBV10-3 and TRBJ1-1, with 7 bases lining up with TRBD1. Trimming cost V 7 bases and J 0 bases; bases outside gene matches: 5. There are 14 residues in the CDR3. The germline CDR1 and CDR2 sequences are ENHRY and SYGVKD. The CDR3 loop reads CAIKQGRLNTEAFF. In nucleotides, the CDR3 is TGTGCCATCAAACAGGGGCGTCTGAACACTGAAGCTTTCTTT.

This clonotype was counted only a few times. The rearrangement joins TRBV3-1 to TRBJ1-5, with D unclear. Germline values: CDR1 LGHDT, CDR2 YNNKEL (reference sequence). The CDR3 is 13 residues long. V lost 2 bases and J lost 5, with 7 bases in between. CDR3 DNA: TGTGCCAGCAGCCAACGATCGGATCAGCCCCAGCATTTT. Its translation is CASSQRSDQPQHF.